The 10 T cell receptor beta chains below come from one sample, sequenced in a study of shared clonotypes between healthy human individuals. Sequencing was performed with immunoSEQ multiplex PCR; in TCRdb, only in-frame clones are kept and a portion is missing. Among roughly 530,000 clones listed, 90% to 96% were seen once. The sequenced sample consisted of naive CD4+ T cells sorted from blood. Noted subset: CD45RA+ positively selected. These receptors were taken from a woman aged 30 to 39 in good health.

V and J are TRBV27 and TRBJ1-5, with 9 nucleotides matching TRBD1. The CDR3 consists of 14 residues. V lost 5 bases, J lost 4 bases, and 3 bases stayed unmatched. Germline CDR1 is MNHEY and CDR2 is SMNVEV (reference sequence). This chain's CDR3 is CASSPGTGNQPQHF. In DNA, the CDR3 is TGTGCCAGCAGTCCCGGGACAGGGAATCAGCCCCAGCATTTT.

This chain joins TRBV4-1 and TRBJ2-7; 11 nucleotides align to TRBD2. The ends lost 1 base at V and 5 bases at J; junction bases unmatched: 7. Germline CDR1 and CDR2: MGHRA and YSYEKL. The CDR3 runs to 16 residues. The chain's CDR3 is CASSQGRTSGRHEQYF. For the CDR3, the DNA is TGCGCCAGCAGCCAAGGGAGGACTAGCGGGCGCCACGAGCAGTACTTC.

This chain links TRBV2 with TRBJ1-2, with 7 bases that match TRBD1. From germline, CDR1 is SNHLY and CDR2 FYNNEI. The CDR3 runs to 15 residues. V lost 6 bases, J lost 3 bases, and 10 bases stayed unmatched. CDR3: CASRGRTGGDYGYTF. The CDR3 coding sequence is TGTGCCAGCAGGGGCCGGACAGGCGGTGACTATGGCTACACCTTC.

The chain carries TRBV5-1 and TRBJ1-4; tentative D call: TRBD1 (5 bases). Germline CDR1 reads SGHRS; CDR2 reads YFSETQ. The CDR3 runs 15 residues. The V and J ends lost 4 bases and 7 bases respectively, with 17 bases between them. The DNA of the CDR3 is TGCGCCAGCAGCCCTTCCGGGACCGGGGGTGAAAAACTGTTTTTT. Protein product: CASSPSGTGGEKLFF.

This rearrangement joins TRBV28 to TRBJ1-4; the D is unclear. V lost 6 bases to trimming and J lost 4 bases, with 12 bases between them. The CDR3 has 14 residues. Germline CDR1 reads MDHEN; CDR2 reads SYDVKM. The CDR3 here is CASRAAGFNEKLFF. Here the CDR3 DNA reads TGTGCCAGCAGGGCCGCGGGGTTTAATGAAAAACTGTTTTTT.

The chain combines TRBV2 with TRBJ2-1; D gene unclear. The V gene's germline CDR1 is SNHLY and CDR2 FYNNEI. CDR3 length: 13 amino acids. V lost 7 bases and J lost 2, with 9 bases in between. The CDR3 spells CASTTDPYNEQFF. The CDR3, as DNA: TGTGCCAGCACCACGGACCCCTACAATGAGCAGTTCTTC. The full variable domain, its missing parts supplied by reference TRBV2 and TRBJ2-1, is EPEVTQTPSHQVTQMGQEVILRCVPISNHLYFYWYRQILGQKVEFLVSFYNNEISEKSEIFDDQFSVERPDGSNFTLKIRSTKLEDSAMYFCASTTDPYNEQFFGPGTRLTVL.

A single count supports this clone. The CDR3 DNA reads as TGTGCCAGCAGCTTACTAGCGGGAGGGGACAATGAGCAGTTCTTC. It encodes CASSLLAGGDNEQFF. The chain employs TRBV7-7 and TRBJ2-1; 12 bases line up with TRBD2. CDR1 and CDR2 from the germline V gene are SSHAT and FNYEAQ (reference sequence). The CDR3 totals 15 residues. Losses at the gene ends were 2 bases for V and 5 bases for J; bases not matched to a gene: 1. The variable domain in full, completed from reference TRBV7-7 and TRBJ2-1, reads GAGVSQSPRYKVTKRGQDVTLRCDPISSHATLYWYQQALGQGPEFLTYFNYEAQPDKSGLPSDRFSAERPEGSISTLTIQRTEQRDSAMYRCASSLLAGGDNEQFFGPGTRLTVL.

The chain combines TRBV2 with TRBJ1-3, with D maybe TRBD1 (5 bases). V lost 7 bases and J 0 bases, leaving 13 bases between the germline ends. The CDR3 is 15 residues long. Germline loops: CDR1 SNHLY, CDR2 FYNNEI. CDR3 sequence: CASTATDNSGNTIYF. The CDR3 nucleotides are TGTGCCAGCACGGCGACGGACAACTCTGGAAACACCATATATTTT.

The CDR3 DNA reads as TGCGCCAGCAGTGAGAGTAGCGGGAAGCCCTACGAGCAGTACTTC. Its translation: CASSESSGKPYEQYF. The chain carries TRBV10-1 and TRBJ2-7; 8 bases are a match to TRBD2. This CDR3 is 15 amino acids long. The germline CDR1 and CDR2 sequences are WNHNN and SYGVQD (reference sequence). V lost 2 bases and J lost 2; bases outside the gene matches: 5.

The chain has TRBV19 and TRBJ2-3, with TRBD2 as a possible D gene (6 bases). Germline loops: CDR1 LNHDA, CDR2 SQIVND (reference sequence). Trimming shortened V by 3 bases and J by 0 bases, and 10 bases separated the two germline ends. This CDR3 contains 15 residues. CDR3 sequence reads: CASSILGLSTDTQYF. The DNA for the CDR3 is TGTGCCAGTAGTATCCTGGGACTGAGCACAGATACGCAGTATTTT.